The source of this TCR beta chain is a study of persistence of HIV-infected CD4 T cells. Study-level information: CD4+ T cells responding to CMV or HIV-1 Gag were isolated. Donors had been on suppressive ART for a median of roughly 8 years.

With respect to this clone: The antigen remains undetermined.

Findings and caveats of the study: Antigen-responding cells were enriched for degenerate expanded CDR3beta sequences.

Cells were stimulated with overlapping HIV-1 Gag 15-mer peptides. Memory cells lacking CD40L and CD69 with high CD45RO were sorted. Inclusion required CMV-positive serology and CD4+ counts above 400 cells/uL. Unmatched junction bases numbered 15, after V lost 1 base and J lost 8 bases. From germline, CDR1 is LNHDA and CDR2 SQIVND (reference sequence). This CDR3 is built from 18 residues. This was the immunoSEQ version 4 assay in survey mode. Generated by immunoSEQ multiplex PCR, the TCRdb table keeps only in-frame clones and is missing some. This table holds approximately 36,000 clones, about 84% found once.

The rearrangement links TRBV19 to TRBJ2-1; 9 bases agree with TRBD1. The input for sequencing was cultured CD4+ T cells from PBMCs, taken from a patient who received antiretroviral therapy. The sequence came from an adult with HIV. The donor label of this sample is uncertain. The CDR3 sequence: CASSIGPPGQGKKDEQFF. DNA of the CDR3: TGTGCCAGTAGTATAGGGCCCCCGGGACAGGGTAAGAAAGATGAGCAGTTCTTC. Drawing the rest from reference TRBV19 and TRBJ2-1, the complete variable domain is DGGITQSPKYLFRKEGQNVTLSCEQNLNHDAMYWYRQDPGQGLRLIYYSQIVNDFQKGDIAEGYSVSREKKESFPLTVTSAQKNPTAFYLCASSIGPPGQGKKDEQFFGPGTRLTVL.